The 27 T cell receptor beta chains presented below share a single source sample, sequenced in a study of Graves' ophthalmopathy and Graves' hyperthyroidism. TCR beta CDR3 amplification used RNA transcripts. HTBI-primed RT-PCR formed the first round, and a multiplex PCR formed the second. One entry per CDR3 protein results from TCRdb running MiXCR on the multiplex PCR reads. The data contain around 670,000 distinct CDR3 sequences, 35% to 50% of them singletons. The sample taken for sequencing was peripheral blood. The source of these receptors is an adult man with Graves' ophthalmopathy.

This clonotype was picked up a small number of times. V usage is TRBV25-1 and J usage is TRBJ1-2, with D perhaps matching TRBD1 (5 bases). Germline V lookup: CDR1 MGHDK, CDR2 SYGVNS. The CDR3 has 13 residues. With 6 bases removed from V and 2 bases from J, the gap between germline ends came to 10 bases. The CDR3 loop reads CASRLDSNYGYTF. CDR3 coding DNA: TGTGCCAGCAGACTCGACAGCAACTATGGCTACACCTTC.

V usage is TRBV12-3 or TRBV12-4 and J usage is TRBJ1-5, with TRBD1 as a possible D gene (5 bases). Trimming took off 2 bases at V and 4 bases at J, with 15 bases between the two ends. The CDR3 length is 16 residues. CDR3 in DNA: TGTGCCAGCAGTTTAAGGCCCCTACAGGTTAATCAGCCCCAGCATTTT. Amino acid sequence: CASSLRPLQVNQPQHF.

This clonotype was picked up a small number of times. The CDR3 coding sequence is TGCAGTGCTAGAGTTGGTGGAACAACTAATGAAAAACTGTTTTTT. This translates into CSARVGGTTNEKLFF. This chain uses TRBV20-1 with TRBJ1-4; no firm D call. Germline loops: CDR1 DFQATT, CDR2 SNEGSKA (reference sequence). V dropped 1 base and J dropped 0 bases, with 9 bases sitting between them. The CDR3 runs to 15 residues.

This clonotype showed up many times. The chain links TRBV15 to TRBJ1-4, with D possibly TRBD1 on 6 matching bases. The V end was cut by 6 bases, the J end by 6 bases, with 11 bases between. The V gene's germline CDR1 is LNHNV and CDR2 YYDKDF (reference sequence). The CDR3 is 13 amino acids. In DNA form, the CDR3 reads TGTGCCACCAGACTCAGGGGCTATGAAAAACTGTTTTTT. Protein sequence: CATRLRGYEKLFF.

The chain recombines TRBV19 with TRBJ1-1, with D perhaps TRBD1 (5 bases). This CDR3 region has 11 residues. V lost 4 bases and J lost 11, with 11 bases in between. Germline lookup yields CDR1 LNHDA and CDR2 SQIVND (reference sequence). CDR3 in DNA: TGTGCCAGTAGTAGGACAAATGGGGCTTTCTTT. This codes for CASSRTNGAFF.

This clonotype was seen a single time. This chain links TRBV11-2 with TRBJ1-2; a possible D gene is TRBD1 (5 bases). V dropped 3 bases and J dropped 2 bases, with 10 bases sitting between them. Per the germline V gene, CDR1 is SGHAT and CDR2 is FQNNGV. CDR3 size: 14 residues. CDR3 sequence (DNA): TGTGCCAGCAGCTTGGAGGACATAAACTATGGCTACACCTTC. Its protein product is CASSLEDINYGYTF. The variable domain in full, with the rest retrieved from reference TRBV11-2 and TRBJ1-2, is EAGVAQSPRYKIIEKRQSVAFWCNPISGHATLYWYQQILGQGPKLLIQFQNNGVVDDSQLPKDRFSAERLKGVDSTLKIQPAKLEDSAVYLCASSLEDINYGYTFGSGTRLTVV.

This clonotype was seen a handful of times. The chain uses TRBV19 and TRBJ1-5; TRBD1 is a possible D gene (5 bases). Germline loops: CDR1 LNHDA, CDR2 SQIVND (reference sequence). Trimming removed 1 base at V and 6 bases at J, with 16 bases between. This CDR3 spans 16 amino acids. The CDR3 reads CASSIVEGSNVQPQHF. CDR3 bases: TGTGCCAGTAGTATAGTAGAGGGGTCGAACGTTCAGCCCCAGCATTTT.

This clonotype was found a few times. The chain carries TRBV20-1 and TRBJ2-7; 9 nucleotides match TRBD2. Trimming cost V 5 bases and J 1 base; bases outside gene matches: 21. This CDR3 contains 19 residues. Germline V gene data show CDR1 as DFQATT and CDR2 as SNEGSKA (reference sequence). The CDR3 protein is CSAVPVGRGGPRLSYEQYF. In DNA, the CDR3 is TGCAGTGCTGTCCCGGTGGGGCGGGGGGGCCCGCGACTTTCCTACGAGCAGTACTTC.

This clonotype was recorded at least ten times. This sequence joins TRBV7-9 and TRBJ1-1; D uncertain. V was pared by 5 bases and J by 4 bases, with 11 bases between. In germline, CDR1 is SEHNR, CDR2 FQNEAQ (reference sequence). This CDR3 spans 13 amino acids. The CDR3 sequence is CASSPGSRTEAFF. The CDR3 DNA reads as TGTGCCAGCAGCCCAGGCAGCCGCACTGAAGCTTTCTTT.

This chain connects TRBV7-9 to TRBJ2-7; TRBD2 matches at 12 bases. Trimming took 5 bases from V and 6 from J; bases not matched to a gene: 8. The V gene's germline CDR1 is SEHNR and CDR2 FQNEAQ (reference sequence). This CDR3 spans 15 amino acids. The CDR3 sequence: CASSSRLAGVGEQYF. The CDR3 region has the DNA TGTGCCAGCAGCAGTCGACTAGCGGGAGTAGGCGAGCAGTACTTC.

This clonotype was seen just once. The V and J genes are TRBV29-1 and TRBJ1-1, with TRBD1 identical over 9 bases. CDR1 and CDR2 from the germline V gene are SQVTM and ANQGSEA. Losses at the gene ends were 8 bases for V and 4 bases for J; bases not matched to a gene: 11. The CDR3 runs 14 residues. The CDR3: CSSFTGGLGTEAFF. The CDR3 coding sequence is TGCAGCAGTTTTACAGGGGGCCTGGGCACTGAAGCTTTCTTT.

The chain has TRBV20-1 and TRBJ1-4, with D unresolved. CDR3 length equals 14 residues. Trimming shortened V by 0 bases and J by 4 bases, and 9 bases separated the two germline ends. Germline CDR1 and CDR2: DFQATT and SNEGSKA (reference sequence). CDR3 sequence: CSARDLWSNEKLFF. In nucleotides, the CDR3 is TGCAGTGCTAGAGATCTGTGGAGTAATGAAAAACTGTTTTTT.

This clonotype was seen once. V and J are TRBV29-1 and TRBJ1-2, with 7 bases fitting TRBD1. V trimming: 4 bases; J trimming: 8 bases; junction bases outside the gene matches: 16. There are 15 residues in the CDR3. From germline, CDR1 is SQVTM and CDR2 ANQGSEA. This CDR3 reads CSVGRVGGAFWGYTF. CDR3 DNA sequence: TGCAGCGTTGGCAGGGTAGGGGGCGCTTTCTGGGGCTACACCTTC.

In this sample, this clonotype turned up a few times. The chain couples TRBV2 to TRBJ2-5, with 10 bases matching TRBD1. The CDR3 length is 15 residues. Trimming removed 1 base from V and 5 bases from J; junction bases left unmatched: 4. Germline V lookup: CDR1 SNHLY, CDR2 FYNNEI. DNA of the CDR3: TGTGCCAGCAGTGAAGAGACAGGGGGCGCCGAGACCCAGTACTTC. Amino acids: CASSEETGGAETQYF. Supplemented by reference TRBV2 and TRBJ2-5, the full variable domain reads EPEVTQTPSHQVTQMGQEVILRCVPISNHLYFYWYRQILGQKVEFLVSFYNNEISEKSEIFDDQFSVERPDGSNFTLKIRSTKLEDSAMYFCASSEETGGAETQYFGPGTRLLVL.

The V call is TRBV2, the J call TRBJ1-2; D gene uncertain. Per germline, CDR1 SNHLY and CDR2 FYNNEI. Trimming took off 5 bases at V and 0 bases at J, with 13 bases between the two ends. The CDR3 has 15 residues. The CDR3 is CASSSPHEPNYGYTF. The CDR3 DNA reads TGTGCCAGCAGTTCCCCCCATGAGCCTAACTATGGCTACACCTTC. The full variable domain, its missing parts supplied by reference TRBV2 and TRBJ1-2, is EPEVTQTPSHQVTQMGQEVILRCVPISNHLYFYWYRQILGQKVEFLVSFYNNEISEKSEIFDDQFSVERPDGSNFTLKIRSTKLEDSAMYFCASSSPHEPNYGYTFGSGTRLTVV.

This clonotype was seen a single time. This may arise from a read error, as a much more abundant clone is one base away. The conserved phenylalanine or tryptophan is not found at the CDR3 terminus, so this likely reflects a read error. The chain combines TRBV5-4 with TRBJ2-5; tentatively, D is TRBD1 or TRBD2 (5 bases each). Germline CDR1 and CDR2: SGHNT and YYREEE (reference sequence). CDR3 size: 15 residues. Trimming left V 4 bases short and J 0 bases short, with 13 bases between. CDR3 loop: CASSMGRQYQETQYV. The CDR3 bases are TGTGCCAGCAGCATGGGACGGCAGTACCAAGAGACCCAGTACGTC.

The chain has TRBV29-1 and TRBJ1-1; no firm D call. This CDR3 has 12 amino acids. Germline assignment: CDR1 SQVTM and CDR2 ANQGSEA. V lost 3 bases to trimming and J lost 4 bases, with 9 bases between them. CDR3 sequence reads: CSVDTEATEAFF. CDR3 coding DNA: TGCAGCGTTGACACGGAGGCCACTGAAGCTTTCTTT.

As concerns this clonotype: A read error may explain this, as a much larger clone is one base away. The CDR3 DNA sequence: TGTGCCAGCAGCGTACACTTAACGTCTTCTGGGGCCAACGTCCTGACTTTC. It yields the protein CASSVHLTSSGANVLTF. The V call is TRBV7-2, the J call TRBJ2-6; D remains ambiguous. Germline-derived CDR1 and CDR2 are SGHTA and FQGNSA. V gave up 5 bases and J gave up 1 base, with 15 bases separating them. This CDR3 is 17 amino acids long.

This clonotype was counted only a few times. The chain combines TRBV2 with TRBJ2-2; D possibly matches TRBD1 or TRBD2 (5 bases each). CDR3 length: 13 residues. Germline lookup yields CDR1 SNHLY and CDR2 FYNNEI. Trimming pared 1 base from V and 6 bases from J, leaving 6 bases between. The CDR3 DNA reads as TGTGCCAGCAGTGAAGTGGGGGCCGGGGAGCTGTTTTTT. This translates into CASSEVGAGELFF.

The sample holds a few counts of this clonotype. This chain uses TRBV2 with TRBJ2-7; D perhaps matches TRBD1 (6 bases). Between the trimmed V and J ends, which lost 5 bases and 0 bases, there was a span of 14 bases. CDR1 and CDR2 (germline): SNHLY, FYNNEI. The CDR3 loop spans 15 amino acids. The DNA of the CDR3 is TGTGCCAGCAGTTCTTCCGGGACATCCTCCTACGAGCAGTACTTC. Protein product: CASSSSGTSSYEQYF. Full variable domain (missing parts from reference TRBV2 and TRBJ2-7): EPEVTQTPSHQVTQMGQEVILRCVPISNHLYFYWYRQILGQKVEFLVSFYNNEISEKSEIFDDQFSVERPDGSNFTLKIRSTKLEDSAMYFCASSSSGTSSYEQYFGPGTRLTVT.

This clonotype came up many times. This sequence joins TRBV29-1 and TRBJ2-5; no clear D gene. CDR3 size: 12 residues. From germline, CDR1 is SQVTM and CDR2 ANQGSEA. Trimming removed 6 bases from V and 1 base from J, with 9 bases in between. CDR3 residues: CSVDPSQETQYF. CDR3 sequence (DNA): TGCAGCGTCGACCCCTCCCAAGAGACCCAGTACTTC. Full variable domain (remainder filled in from reference TRBV29-1 and TRBJ2-5): SAVISQKPSRDICQRGTSLTIQCQVDSQVTMMFWYRQQPGQSLTLIATANQGSEATYESGFVIDKFPISRPNLTFSTLTVSNMSPEDSSIYLCSVDPSQETQYFGPGTRLLVL.

This clonotype was seen many times. This chain connects TRBV7-3 to TRBJ1-1, with 12 bases aligning to TRBD1. The CDR3 spans 17 residues. V lost 5 bases, J lost 5 bases, and 12 bases stayed unmatched. CDR1 SGHTA and CDR2 FQGTGA come from the germline V gene. The CDR3, as DNA: TGTGCCAGCAGCCCCGCCGGGACAGGGGGCGGGAGTACTGAAGCTTTCTTT. Translating gives CASSPAGTGGGSTEAFF.

The chain couples TRBV9 to TRBJ1-6; 9 bases match TRBD1. The germline V gene has CDR1 SGDLS and CDR2 YYNGEE. Trimming at V came to 5 bases and at J to 7 bases, leaving 7 bases not matched to a gene. The CDR3 spans 15 residues. Here the CDR3 DNA reads TGTGCCAGCAGTACAGGGACAGGGCAGAATTCACCCCTCCACTTT. Translated: CASSTGTGQNSPLHF.

This clonotype was recorded at least ten times. The V gene is TRBV7-9, the J gene TRBJ2-5, with TRBD2 as a possible D gene (6 bases). The germline V gene encodes CDR1 SEHNR and CDR2 FQNEAQ (reference sequence). V was trimmed by 4 bases and J by 4 bases, leaving 19 bases between them. The CDR3 is made up of 16 amino acids. CDR3 nucleotide sequence: TGTGCCAGCAGCTCCCGTGGGCAGGTGGGGGGAGAGACCCAGTACTTC. Amino acid sequence: CASSSRGQVGGETQYF.

Points on this clonotype: This could be a read error, since a much larger clone is one nucleotide away. The chain combines TRBV7-2 with TRBJ2-5; possibly TRBD1 for D (5 bases). V lost 2 bases, J lost 5 bases, and 9 bases lay in between. The CDR3 covers 13 residues. The germline V gene encodes CDR1 SGHTA and CDR2 FQGNSA. The DNA of the CDR3 is TGTGCCAGCAGCTTATTAGGGGATGAGACCCAGTACTTC. Translation gives CASSLLGDETQYF.

This clonotype has only a few counts. The chain links TRBV11-1 to TRBJ1-1; 7 nucleotides match TRBD1. With V trimmed by 6 bases and J by 4 bases, 14 bases remained unmatched. The CDR3 is made up of 16 amino acids. The V gene's germline CDR1 is SGHAT and CDR2 FQDESV (reference sequence). For the CDR3, the DNA is TGTGCCAGCAGTTTACCAACAGGGGCGGTGGGCACTGAAGCTTTCTTT. Translation gives CASSLPTGAVGTEAFF.

The chain recombines TRBV25-1 with TRBJ2-2; D call uncertain. Germline V gene lookup returns CDR1 MGHDK and CDR2 SYGVNS. Trimming left V 6 bases short and J 3 bases short, with 8 bases between. There are 13 residues in the CDR3. The CDR3 sequence is CASSHLDTGELFF. The CDR3 bases are TGTGCCAGCAGCCATCTAGACACCGGGGAGCTGTTTTTT.